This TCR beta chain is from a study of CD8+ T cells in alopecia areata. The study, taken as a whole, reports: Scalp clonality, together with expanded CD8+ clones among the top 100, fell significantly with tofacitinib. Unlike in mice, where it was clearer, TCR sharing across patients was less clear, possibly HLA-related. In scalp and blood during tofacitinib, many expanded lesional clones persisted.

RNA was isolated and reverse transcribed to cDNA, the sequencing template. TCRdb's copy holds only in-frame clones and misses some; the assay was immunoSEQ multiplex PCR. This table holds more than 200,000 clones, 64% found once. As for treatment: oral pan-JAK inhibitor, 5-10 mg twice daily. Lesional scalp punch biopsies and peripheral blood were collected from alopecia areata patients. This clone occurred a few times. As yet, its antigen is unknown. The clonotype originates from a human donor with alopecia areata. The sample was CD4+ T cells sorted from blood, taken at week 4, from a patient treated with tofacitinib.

This chain's CDR3 is CASSLQGNTEAFF. In DNA, the CDR3 is TGTGCCAGCAGCTTGCAGGGGAACACTGAAGCTTTCTTT. The chain uses TRBV7-3 and TRBJ1-1, with D tentatively TRBD1 (5 bases). Germline V gene data show CDR1 as SGHTA and CDR2 as FQGTGA. The length of the CDR3 is 13 residues. The V end was cut by 3 bases, the J end by 1 base, with 6 bases between.